This section outlines one T cell receptor beta chain sequence together with its context. The entry originates in a study of blood T cell repertoires in COVID-19. Using immunoSEQ multiplex PCR, the repertoire was profiled, and TCRdb retains in-frame clones only, with some absent. The sample records 180,000 or so clones, 86% being singletons. CDR3 length equals 17 residues. CDR1 is PRHDT, CDR2 FYEKMQ, per germline (reference sequence). Trimming removed 5 bases from V and 4 bases from J, with 23 bases in between. The chain recombines TRBV13 with TRBJ1-2; possible D gene TRBD1, 6 bases. This clonotype was sampled from a man aged 18-30 years with acute or convalescent COVID-19. Source material: peripheral blood. The CDR3 DNA reads TGTGCCAGCAGCGTCCGGGACAACAAAAAATACAGCTATGGCTACACCTTC. This translates into CASSVRDNKKYSYGYTF.